This passage covers 30 T cell receptor beta chains from one sample sequenced in a study of T cell responses to AZD1222 COVID-19 vaccine. Method: immunoSEQ multiplex PCR; TCRdb's copy keeps in-frame clones and lacks some. The data show tens of thousands of clones, 85% to 90% seen once. Sequenced here: peripheral blood, sampled on day 0 of AZD1222 vaccination. These receptors were collected from an adult in good health.

The rearrangement links TRBV9 to TRBJ1-5; D is ambiguous. The V end lost 2 bases, the J end lost 5 bases, and 11 bases lay between the germline ends. Germline V gene lookup returns CDR1 SGDLS and CDR2 YYNGEE. This CDR3 has 14 residues. The CDR3 loop is CASSVGWADQPQHF. For the CDR3, the DNA is TGTGCCAGCAGCGTTGGTTGGGCCGATCAGCCCCAGCATTTT.

The chain couples TRBV30 to TRBJ1-4; D gene unclear. CDR1 is GTSNPN and CDR2 is SVGIG in the germline V gene (reference sequence). This CDR3 region has 15 residues. V was cut by 2 bases and J by 6 bases, with 16 bases left in between. The CDR3 DNA sequence: TGTGCCTGGAGTTGGGGAGGGATCGCTGATGAAAAACTGTTTTTT. This sequence encodes CAWSWGGIADEKLFF.

V is TRBV9 and J is TRBJ1-1, with 7 bases fitting TRBD1. CDR3 size: 14 residues. CDR1 and CDR2 (germline): SGDLS, YYNGEE. J was trimmed by 6 bases and V by 3 bases; bases with no gene match: 8. CDR3 loop: CASSATTGVPEAFF. The CDR3 DNA is TGTGCCAGCAGCGCAACAACAGGGGTCCCTGAAGCTTTCTTT.

The chain links TRBV19 to TRBJ1-2; 8 bases agree with TRBD1. With V trimmed by 4 bases and J by 7 bases, 17 bases remained unmatched. CDR3 size: 17 residues. Looked up from germline, CDR1 is LNHDA and CDR2 is SQIVND (reference sequence). DNA for the CDR3: TGTGCCAGTAGTAATCCGCAAACAGGGGGTTCCCTAAGTGGCTACACCTTC. Protein product: CASSNPQTGGSLSGYTF.

In its sample, this clone was seen a few times. This chain connects TRBV7-9 to TRBJ2-7; 7 bases fit TRBD1. Trimming took 5 bases from V and 5 from J; bases not matched to a gene: 6. CDR3 length equals 13 residues. Germline lookup yields CDR1 SEHNR and CDR2 FQNEAQ (reference sequence). CDR3 sequence (DNA): TGTGCCAGCAGCCCGGGACAGCCCGACGAGCAGTACTTC. Its protein product is CASSPGQPDEQYF.

This clone was observed a single time. The chain carries TRBV11-1 and TRBJ1-6; D call uncertain. Germline loops: CDR1 SGHAT, CDR2 FQDESV (reference sequence). The CDR3 is made up of 15 amino acids. V was pared by 6 bases and J by 0 bases, with 9 bases between. CDR3 protein: CASSHESSYNSPLHF. CDR3 DNA sequence: TGTGCCAGCAGTCACGAGAGCTCCTATAATTCACCCCTCCACTTT.

The CDR3 protein is CASSLGASVYSPDTQYF. The CDR3 coding sequence is TGTGCCAGCAGCTTAGGAGCTAGCGTTTATTCCCCAGATACGCAGTATTTT. The chain links TRBV7-2 to TRBJ2-3; TRBD2 is a possible D gene (6 bases). The CDR3 contains 17 residues. Trimming removed 1 base from V and 4 bases from J, with 18 bases in between. Germline V gene data show CDR1 as SGHTA and CDR2 as FQGNSA.

This chain's CDR3 is CASTPGEKLFF. Here the CDR3 DNA reads TGTGCCAGCACTCCGGGTGAAAAACTGTTTTTT. The chain recombines TRBV28 with TRBJ1-4; D remains unclear. CDR3 length equals 11 residues. From germline, CDR1 is MDHEN and CDR2 SYDVKM. Trimming took off 7 bases at V and 7 bases at J, with 7 bases between the two ends.

J is TRBJ1-1 and V is TRBV12-3 or TRBV12-4, with D hard to call. CDR3 length equals 13 residues. V dropped 6 bases and J dropped 1 base, with 9 bases sitting between them. The CDR3 spells CASSPGRNTEAFF. The CDR3 bases are TGTGCCAGCAGCCCGGGGAGGAACACTGAAGCTTTCTTT.

The chain combines TRBV15 with TRBJ1-5; 8 bases fit TRBD1. Germline trimming cut 0 bases from V and 7 bases from J; bases unmatched to any gene: 5. The CDR3 totals 15 residues. Germline assignment: CDR1 LNHNV and CDR2 YYDKDF (reference sequence). CDR3 residues: CATSRDRGPQQPQHF. CDR3 nucleotide sequence: TGTGCCACCAGCAGAGACAGGGGGCCCCAGCAGCCCCAGCATTTT. The full variable domain, its missing parts supplied by reference TRBV15 and TRBJ1-5, is DAMVIQNPRYQVTQFGKPVTLSCSQTLNHNVMYWYQQKSSQAPKLLFHYYDKDFNNEADTPDNFQSRRPNTSFCFLDIRSPGLGDTAMYLCATSRDRGPQQPQHFGDGTRLSIL.

This clone was detected only once. This chain uses TRBV19 with TRBJ1-1, with TRBD1 matching 9 bases. The CDR3 consists of 16 residues. With V trimmed by 4 bases and J by 2 bases, 8 bases remained unmatched. From germline, CDR1 is LNHDA and CDR2 SQIVND (reference sequence). The CDR3 DNA reads as TGTGCCAGTAGTACCCGAAGGACAGGGGTCAACACTGAAGCTTTCTTT. This gives the protein CASSTRRTGVNTEAFF.

DNA for the CDR3: TGTGCCATCAGTGAGTACGGGGGGAATCAGCCCCAGCATTTT. Amino acid sequence: CAISEYGGNQPQHF. This chain joins TRBV10-3 and TRBJ1-5; D is perhaps TRBD1 (5 bases). Trimming cost V 1 base and J 4 bases, with 8 bases left between them. CDR1 ENHRY and CDR2 SYGVKD come from the germline V gene. This CDR3 spans 14 amino acids.

V gene TRBV6-5 combines with J gene TRBJ2-7; 8 positions agree with TRBD1. From germline, CDR1 is MNHEY and CDR2 SVGAGI. Germline trimming cut 6 bases from V and 0 bases from J; bases unmatched to any gene: 7. The CDR3 runs to 15 residues. This CDR3 reads CASRSGGPSSYEQYF. CDR3 DNA: TGTGCCAGCAGGTCAGGGGGCCCAAGCTCCTACGAGCAGTACTTC.

V gene TRBV5-5 combines with J gene TRBJ1-1; the D is unclear. Germline CDR1 and CDR2: SGHKS and YYEKEE (reference sequence). The CDR3 length is 13 residues. The V end lost 0 bases, the J end lost 5 bases, and 8 bases lay between the germline ends. DNA of the CDR3: TGTGCCAGCAGCTTGGGGTGGGTTACTGAAGCTTTCTTT. Translated: CASSLGWVTEAFF. The full variable domain, completed using reference TRBV5-5 and TRBJ1-1, is DAGVTQSPTHLIKTRGQQVTLRCSPISGHKSVSWYQQVLGQGPQFIFQYYEKEERGRGNFPDRFSARQFPNYSSELNVNALLLGDSALYLCASSLGWVTEAFFGQGTRLTVV.

The V gene is TRBV10-3, the J gene TRBJ1-2, with 12 bases matching TRBD1. V lost 7 bases, J lost 3 bases, and 9 bases stayed unmatched. This CDR3 contains 16 residues. Germline assignment: CDR1 ENHRY and CDR2 SYGVKD. In DNA form, the CDR3 reads TGTGCCATCACCACCGGGACAGGGGGCGTGGACTATGGCTACACCTTC. It encodes CAITTGTGGVDYGYTF.

In the case of this clone: This sample also contains other DNA sequences that code for the same CDR3. The chain links TRBV30 to TRBJ1-1, with D possibly matching TRBD1 (5 bases). Trimming pared 5 bases from V and 1 base from J, leaving 11 bases between. This CDR3 contains 13 residues. Germline-derived CDR1 and CDR2 are GTSNPN and SVGIG (reference sequence). The CDR3 DNA reads as TGTGCCTGGGACAGAGAGAAGAACACTGAAGCTTTCTTT. Encoded protein: CAWDREKNTEAFF.

The chain joins TRBV13 to TRBJ1-2, with 7 bases matching TRBD1. This CDR3 contains 15 residues. Per germline, CDR1 PRHDT and CDR2 FYEKMQ (reference sequence). The V and J ends lost 6 bases and 7 bases, in that order; junction bases with no gene match: 14. The CDR3 protein is CASRRGLLPTGGYTF. The CDR3 DNA follows: TGTGCCAGCAGAAGGGGGCTTTTACCTACCGGTGGCTACACCTTC.

The chain links TRBV18 to TRBJ2-6, with 8 bases lining up with TRBD1. Germline V gene sequence: CDR1 KGHSH, CDR2 LQKENI. The ends lost 4 bases at V and 2 bases at J; junction bases unmatched: 4. This CDR3 comprises 16 residues. The CDR3 loop is CASSLQGEAGANVLTF. The CDR3 DNA reads TGTGCCAGCTCACTACAGGGGGAGGCTGGGGCCAACGTCCTGACTTTC. Filled out from reference TRBV18 and TRBJ2-6, the complete variable domain reads NAGVMQNPRHLVRRRGQEARLRCSPMKGHSHVYWYRQLPEEGLKFMVYLQKENIIDESGMPKERFSAEFPKEGPSILRIQQVVRGDSAAYFCASSLQGEAGANVLTFGAGSRLTVL.

The rearrangement links TRBV19 to TRBJ1-1; no clear D gene. This CDR3 region has 15 residues. CDR1 and CDR2 from the germline V gene are LNHDA and SQIVND (reference sequence). V was clipped by 9 bases and J by 2 bases, with 19 bases between them. The CDR3 DNA follows: TGTGCCAGCAGCAGATTGGGCAAATCCAACACTGAAGCTTTCTTT. Its translation is CASSRLGKSNTEAFF.

The CDR3: CASSKPKETQYF. The DNA for the CDR3 is TGCGCCAGCAGCAAGCCAAAAGAGACCCAGTACTTC. The J gene is TRBJ2-5, the V gene TRBV5-1, with D hard to call. Trimming removed 4 bases at V and 3 bases at J, with 7 bases between. Looked up from germline, CDR1 is SGHRS and CDR2 is YFSETQ. CDR3 size: 12 residues.

The gene calls are TRBV2 and TRBJ2-1; tentatively, D is TRBD2 (7 bases). V was pared by 6 bases and J by 7 bases, with 19 bases between. Germline V gene lookup returns CDR1 SNHLY and CDR2 FYNNEI. The CDR3 is 15 amino acids. CDR3 coding DNA: TGTGCCAGCAGGACGATGGGGGGGGGCGTTAATGAGCAGTTCTTC. Translation: CASRTMGGGVNEQFF.

The chain uses TRBV28 and TRBJ1-6; TRBD1 agrees at 8 bases. Trimming cost V 6 bases and J 5 bases; bases outside gene matches: 6. In germline, CDR1 is MDHEN, CDR2 SYDVKM. The CDR3 sequence is 15 residues long. The CDR3 nucleotides are TGTGCCAGCAGCTCCGGACAGGGTAATAATTCACCCCTCCACTTT. It codes for CASSSGQGNNSPLHF. Complete variable domain (other parts from reference TRBV28 and TRBJ1-6): DVKVTQSSRYLVKRTGEKVFLECVQDMDHENMFWYRQDPGLGLRLIYFSYDVKMKEKGDIPEGYSVSREKKERFSLILESASTNQTSMYLCASSSGQGNNSPLHFGNGTRLTVT.

This chain links TRBV4-2 with TRBJ2-1; 8 nucleotides match TRBD2. J gave up 0 bases and V 2 bases, and 6 bases lay outside the gene matches. This CDR3 has 17 residues. CDR1 is LGHNA and CDR2 is YNFKEQ in the germline V gene. CDR3 protein: CASSQFDSGASYNEQFF. As DNA, the CDR3 is TGTGCCAGCAGCCAATTCGATAGCGGGGCCTCCTACAATGAGCAGTTCTTC.

The rearrangement uses TRBV14 and TRBJ1-1, with D unresolved. V was clipped by 4 bases and J by 1 base, with 10 bases between them. Germline V gene sequence: CDR1 SGHDN, CDR2 FVKESK. The CDR3 has 14 amino acids. The CDR3 DNA reads as TGTGCCAGCAGCCCCTGGCACCGGAACACTGAAGCTTTCTTT. Its protein is CASSPWHRNTEAFF.

The chain carries TRBV5-8 and TRBJ2-7, with 8 bases lining up with TRBD1. The germline V gene encodes CDR1 SGHTS and CDR2 YDEGEE. The CDR3 loop spans 16 amino acids. The junction had 10 bases not matched to a gene; V was cut back by 2 bases and J by 3 bases. DNA for the CDR3: TGTGCCAGCAGCTTTACCGGGACAGGAGAATTCTACGAGCAGTACTTC. Its translation: CASSFTGTGEFYEQYF.

The chain has TRBV7-8 and TRBJ1-1, with a tentative D call TRBD1 (6 bases). The CDR3 has 16 residues. Trimming pared 5 bases from V and 0 bases from J, leaving 16 bases between. Per germline, CDR1 SGHVS and CDR2 FQNEAQ. The CDR3 DNA is TGTGCCAGCAGCCAAGAGGGGGGCGCTATGAACACTGAAGCTTTCTTT. As protein: CASSQEGGAMNTEAFF.

This rearrangement joins TRBV29-1 to TRBJ2-3; the match to TRBD1 covers 8 bases. This CDR3 region has 12 residues. The germline V gene encodes CDR1 SQVTM and CDR2 ANQGSEA. The trim removed 7 bases at V and 7 bases at J, leaving 7 bases unmatched. The CDR3 DNA sequence: TGCAGCGGACAGGGGTTTTCCAATACGCAGTATTTT. As protein: CSGQGFSNTQYF.

The sample holds a few counts of this clone. The CDR3, as DNA: TGTGCCAGTAGGGTTGCGGGCGCAGATACGCAGTATTTT. This sequence encodes CASRVAGADTQYF. The chain links TRBV19 to TRBJ2-3, with D possibly being TRBD2 (5 bases). The V end lost 6 bases, the J end lost 4 bases, and 11 bases lay between the germline ends. Per germline, CDR1 LNHDA and CDR2 SQIVND (reference sequence). The CDR3 length is 13 residues.

The genes are TRBV19 and TRBJ1-6; D may be TRBD1 (5 bases). V dropped 7 bases and J dropped 0 bases, with 16 bases sitting between them. The CDR3 is made up of 17 amino acids. Germline V CDR1 and CDR2: LNHDA, SQIVND (reference sequence). For the CDR3, the DNA is TGTGCCAGTAAAGACCGGGCAGGGAGCTCCTATAATTCACCCCTCCACTTT. Encoded protein: CASKDRAGSSYNSPLHF.

This clone occurred a few times. V gene TRBV11-2 combines with J gene TRBJ2-4; maybe TRBD2 (5 bases). The CDR3 loop spans 15 amino acids. Per germline, CDR1 SGHAT and CDR2 FQNNGV. V was clipped by 2 bases and J by 7 bases, with 15 bases between them. CDR3 region: CASSLSAGSGNIQYF. Written as DNA, the CDR3 is TGTGCCAGCAGCTTATCCGCGGGCTCGGGGAACATTCAGTACTTC.